This TCR beta chain came from a study of cytomegalovirus exposure and HLA in healthy donors. Overall study results and limits: It was reported that TCR beta sequences correctly inferred the HLA-A and HLA-B alleles for most subjects. An analysis was carried out at a later point. It showed that HLA-associated TCR beta chains were more clonally expanded than equally common non-associated chains. HLA alleles showed associations with 16,951 TCR beta sequences in a later analysis, at a 0.05 false discovery rate.

The CDR3 extends over 14 amino acids. V was shortened by 3 bases and J by 1 base, with 9 bases between the two germline ends. Germline V lookup: CDR1 LNHDA, CDR2 SQIVND (reference sequence). Both 60 Vbeta primers and 13 Jbeta primers went into the PCR. Clones were sequenced by immunoSEQ multiplex PCR, and TCRdb holds only the in-frame ones, with some missing. The repertoire table contains some 140,000 clones. For this clone: Its antigen remains unknown.

This clonotype was sampled from a woman aged 55 to 70 in good health and CMV-seronegative. The sample taken for sequencing was PBMCs. This chain uses TRBV19 with TRBJ1-2; D perhaps matches TRBD1 (6 bases). CDR3 sequence (DNA): TGTGCCAGTAGTATCGACAGGAATAACTATGGCTACACCTTC. Its translation is CASSIDRNNYGYTF.